This record looks at one TCR beta chain sequence and its context. Its antigen is unidentified. The data derive from a study of memory CD4+ T cells and cytomegalovirus serostatus. Background on the study: This sample comes from healthy Belgian adults, under 10 CMV seropositive, about 23 seronegative.

Measured with immunoSEQ multiplex PCR; TCRdb has only the in-frame clones, and not every one. The sample includes 55,000 to 80,000 clones, about 70% of them seen just once. The CDR3 spans 14 residues. Trimming left V 4 bases short and J 0 bases short, with 7 bases between. Germline V lookup: CDR1 KGHSH, CDR2 LQKENI. General study points: CMV serostatus prediction reached median AUC 0.95, or 0.91 with US-trained model.

The sort gate was single viable CD3+CD4+CD8-CD45RO+ cells for memory CD4+ T cells. Donors' CMV status reflects serum IgG against pp150, pp28, p38, p52. The clonotype was recovered from an adult in good health and CMV-seropositive. Sequencing was done on a sample of memory CD4+ T cells from blood. This chain links TRBV18 with TRBJ2-1; D remains unclear. This CDR3 reads CASSRSDSYNEQFF. CDR3 DNA sequence: TGTGCCAGCTCACGAAGCGACTCCTACAATGAGCAGTTCTTC.